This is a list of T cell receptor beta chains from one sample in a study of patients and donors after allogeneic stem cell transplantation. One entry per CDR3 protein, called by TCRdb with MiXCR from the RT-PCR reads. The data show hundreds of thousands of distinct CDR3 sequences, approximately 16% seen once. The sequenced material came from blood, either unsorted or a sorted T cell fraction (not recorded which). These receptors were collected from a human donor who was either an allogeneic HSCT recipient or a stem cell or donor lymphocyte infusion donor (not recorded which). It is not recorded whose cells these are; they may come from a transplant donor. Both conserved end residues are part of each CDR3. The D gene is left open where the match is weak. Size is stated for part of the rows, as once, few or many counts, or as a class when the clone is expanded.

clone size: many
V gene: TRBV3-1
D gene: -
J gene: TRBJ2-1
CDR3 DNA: TGTGCCAGCAGCCAAGGGACCCAGACCTACAATGAGCAGTTCTTC
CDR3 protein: CASSQGTQTYNEQFF

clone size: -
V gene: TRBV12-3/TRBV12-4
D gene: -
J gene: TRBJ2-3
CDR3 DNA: TGTGCCAGCAGTACCCCCCCTGCGGGGACAGATACGCAGTATTTT
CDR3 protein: CASSTPPAGTDTQYF

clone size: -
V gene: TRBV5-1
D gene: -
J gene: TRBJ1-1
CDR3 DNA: TGCGCCAGCGGCGAACCTGGAGTCAGCACTGAAGCTTTCTTT
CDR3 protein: CASGEPGVSTEAFF

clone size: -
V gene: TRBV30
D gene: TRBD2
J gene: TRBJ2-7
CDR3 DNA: TGTGCCTGGCGCATAGCGGGAGGCACCTACGAGCAGTACTTC
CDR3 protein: CAWRIAGGTYEQYF

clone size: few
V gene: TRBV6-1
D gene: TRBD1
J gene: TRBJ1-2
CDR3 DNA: TGTGCCAGCAGACCTACAGGGGCTTATGGCTACACCTTC
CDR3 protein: CASRPTGAYGYTF

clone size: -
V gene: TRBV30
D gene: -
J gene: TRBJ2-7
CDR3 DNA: TGTGCCTCGTCCGGCCCCTGGGCCTACGAGCAGTACTTC
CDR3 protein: CASSGPWAYEQYF

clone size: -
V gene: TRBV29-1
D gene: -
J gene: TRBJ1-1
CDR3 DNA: TGCAGCGTTGATAGAGGGGGGAACACTGAAGCTTTCTTT
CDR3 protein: CSVDRGGNTEAFF

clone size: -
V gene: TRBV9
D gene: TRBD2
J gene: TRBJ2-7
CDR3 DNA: TGTGCCAGCAGCAGACTTAGCGGGAGCTCCTACGAGCAGTACTTC
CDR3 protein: CASSRLSGSSYEQYF

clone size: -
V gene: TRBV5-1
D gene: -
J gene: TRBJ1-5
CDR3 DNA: TGCGCCAGCAGCTCGGGGGACCGCGAGAATCAGCCCCAGCATTTT
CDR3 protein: CASSSGDRENQPQHF

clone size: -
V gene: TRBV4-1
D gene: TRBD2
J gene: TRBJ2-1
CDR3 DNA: TGCGCCAGCAGCCCGTCTGGGACTAGCGGGAGGGCCAGGTACAATGAGCAGTTCTTC
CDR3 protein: CASSPSGTSGRARYNEQFF

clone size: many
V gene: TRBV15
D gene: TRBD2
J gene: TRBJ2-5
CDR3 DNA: TGTGCCACCAGCCCCCAAGGGACTAGCGGGGCACGGGGGTACTTC
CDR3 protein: CATSPQGTSGARGYF

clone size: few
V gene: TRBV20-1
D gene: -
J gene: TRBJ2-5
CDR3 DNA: TGCAGTGCTCTTGGCGGAGCTATCCAAGAGACCCAGTACTTC
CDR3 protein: CSALGGAIQETQYF

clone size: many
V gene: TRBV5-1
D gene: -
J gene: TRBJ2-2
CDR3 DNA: TGCGCCAGCAGCTTGGAGGATCGGTCCGGGGAGCTGTTTTTT
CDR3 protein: CASSLEDRSGELFF

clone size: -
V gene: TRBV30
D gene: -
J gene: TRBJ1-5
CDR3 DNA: TGTGCCTGGAGCCGCGTCGATCAGCCCCAGCATTTT
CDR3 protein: CAWSRVDQPQHF

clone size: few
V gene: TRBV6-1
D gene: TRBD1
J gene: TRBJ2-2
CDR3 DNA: TGTGCCAGCAGACACCCGGGACAGGGGACCGGGGAGCTGTTTTTT
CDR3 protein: CASRHPGQGTGELFF

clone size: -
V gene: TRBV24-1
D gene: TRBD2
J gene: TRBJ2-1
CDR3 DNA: TGTGCCACCGTAGCGGGAGGCATTTCTGGATTTAATGAGCAGTTCTTC
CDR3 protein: CATVAGGISGFNEQFF

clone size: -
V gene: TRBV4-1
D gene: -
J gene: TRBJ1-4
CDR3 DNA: TGCGCCAGCAGCCATCCGGGGCTCGGCGAAAAACTGTTTTTT
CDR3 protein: CASSHPGLGEKLFF